The 28 T cell receptor beta chains listed next were all sequenced from one sample in a study of T cells in localized non-small cell lung cancer. Repertoires were generated with immunoSEQ multiplex PCR, while TCRdb's copy carries only in-frame clones and drops some. The sample comprises more than 20,000 clones, around 88% of which are singletons, and over 12% rests with the top ten. The starting material was peripheral blood, obtained before any cancer treatment. Receptors originate from a female donor of 60 years or more with stage I lung adenocarcinoma.

The chain uses TRBV19 and TRBJ1-4; D remains unclear. Per germline, CDR1 LNHDA and CDR2 SQIVND (reference sequence). V was shortened by 4 bases and J by 17 bases, with 17 bases between the two germline ends. The CDR3 extends over 12 amino acids. CDR3 DNA sequence: TGTGCCAGTAGTAATCAAGGGTCCGCAGGATTTTTT. Amino acids: CASSNQGSAGFF.

V is TRBV10-2 and J is TRBJ2-5, with 7 nucleotides matching TRBD2. V shed 6 bases, J shed 1 base, and the junction held 14 bases outside the gene matches. CDR1 and CDR2 (germline): WSHSY, SAAADI. The CDR3 runs to 17 residues. The CDR3 bases are TGCGCCAGCAGGCCCGACAGCACTAGCGTCGTCCAAGAGACCCAGTACTTC. Translated, it gives CASRPDSTSVVQETQYF.

This chain uses TRBV28 with TRBJ1-2; 9 bases map to TRBD1. Germline lookup yields CDR1 MDHEN and CDR2 SYDVKM. The trim removed 6 bases at V and 8 bases at J, leaving 7 bases unmatched. This CDR3 spans 13 amino acids. The CDR3 region is CASSPTGGYGYTF. The CDR3 DNA sequence: TGTGCCAGCAGCCCAACAGGGGGCTACGGCTACACCTTC.

The rearrangement uses TRBV6-1 and TRBJ1-2; TRBD1 is a possible D gene (6 bases). V was shortened by 2 bases and J by 7 bases, with 29 bases between the two germline ends. Germline CDR1 reads MNHNS; CDR2 reads SASEGT. This CDR3 is 19 amino acids long. The CDR3 coding sequence is TGTGCCAGCAGTGAATACCTCGAACGGACAGACGCCACTTTTGGTGGCTACACCTTC. Amino acids: CASSEYLERTDATFGGYTF.

The chain uses TRBV4-1 and TRBJ2-1, with D tentatively TRBD1 or TRBD2 (5 bases each). The CDR3 totals 15 residues. Germline V lookup: CDR1 MGHRA, CDR2 YSYEKL. The V gene lost 7 bases and the J gene lost 3 bases, with 16 bases spanning the gap. CDR3 DNA sequence: TGCGCCAGCAACGCCGAGGGGTACATCTACAATGAGCAGTTCTTC. Encoded protein: CASNAEGYIYNEQFF.

V usage is TRBV15 and J usage is TRBJ2-3; TRBD2 matches at 10 bases. The V and J ends lost 8 bases and 4 bases, in that order; junction bases with no gene match: 12. This CDR3 has 16 residues. Per germline, CDR1 LNHNV and CDR2 YYDKDF (reference sequence). CDR3 sequence reads: CATAGALAGESDTQYF. The CDR3 DNA reads TGTGCCACCGCGGGGGCGCTAGCGGGAGAATCAGATACGCAGTATTTT.

The chain recombines TRBV14 with TRBJ2-1, with TRBD2 identical over 14 bases. This CDR3 has 18 residues. V gave up 1 base and J gave up 0 bases; unmatched junction bases: 2. The germline V gene encodes CDR1 SGHDN and CDR2 FVKESK. This chain's CDR3 is CASSQGLAGGPSYNEQFF. CDR3 sequence (DNA): TGTGCCAGCAGCCAAGGACTAGCGGGAGGGCCCTCCTACAATGAGCAGTTCTTC.

In this sample, this clone turned up once. V is TRBV12-5 and J is TRBJ2-1; 10 bases are shared with TRBD1. Losses at the gene ends were 6 bases for V and 3 bases for J; bases not matched to a gene: 5. The CDR3 is made up of 15 amino acids. The germline CDR1 and CDR2 sequences are LGHNT and FRNRAP. The CDR3 nucleotides are TGTGCTAGTGGCCCGGGACAGGGGTACTACAATGAGCAGTTCTTC. Protein sequence: CASGPGQGYYNEQFF.

The V call is TRBV10-3, the J call TRBJ2-2, with 7 bases aligning to TRBD1. Per the germline V gene, CDR1 is ENHRY and CDR2 is SYGVKD. This CDR3 has 13 residues. With 8 bases clipped from V and 4 bases from J, the junction kept 4 bases outside the gene matches. The CDR3 region is CAIGGQITGELFF. In nucleotides, the CDR3 is TGTGCCATCGGGGGACAGATCACCGGGGAGCTGTTTTTT.

The chain uses TRBV6-1 and TRBJ2-4; either TRBD1 or TRBD2 may fit D (5 bases each). This CDR3 comprises 12 residues. V dropped 10 bases and J dropped 6 bases, with 13 bases sitting between them. Germline V gene sequence: CDR1 MNHNS, CDR2 SASEGT. Here the CDR3 DNA reads TGTGCCACCCTCCGGGACGGAAACATTCAGTACTTC. It encodes CATLRDGNIQYF.

The gene calls are TRBV2 and TRBJ1-3; D remains ambiguous. This CDR3 comprises 14 residues. The germline gives CDR1 SNHLY, CDR2 FYNNEI. Trimming took off 8 bases at V and 2 bases at J, with 13 bases between the two ends. The chain's CDR3 is CASFRGGPGNTIYF. CDR3 in DNA: TGTGCCAGCTTCCGCGGCGGGCCTGGAAACACCATATATTTT.

This rearrangement joins TRBV13 to TRBJ2-2, with D uncertain. This CDR3 contains 13 residues. Trimming removed 4 bases at V and 4 bases at J, with 7 bases between. CDR1 is PRHDT and CDR2 is FYEKMQ in the germline V gene (reference sequence). CDR3 DNA sequence: TGTGCCAGCAGCTCTCGGGCCACCGGGGAGCTGTTTTTT. Amino acid sequence: CASSSRATGELFF.

On this clone: An end of the junction does not agree with germline; a read error may underlie this. The chain combines TRBV29-1 with TRBJ2-1; maybe TRBD2 (6 bases). The CDR3 has 13 amino acids. Germline V gene data show CDR1 as SQVTM and CDR2 as ANQGSEA. CDR3 nucleotides: TGCAGCGTTGATACTAGCTCCCACAATGAGCAGTTCTTC. As protein: CSVDTSSHNEQFF.

The chain couples TRBV5-4 to TRBJ1-2; D unclear. This CDR3 has 15 residues. With 3 bases removed from V and 9 bases from J, the gap between germline ends came to 21 bases. Germline V lookup: CDR1 SGHNT, CDR2 YYREEE (reference sequence). In DNA form, the CDR3 reads TGTGCCAGCAGCTCCGCCCCCGACTCGCCCGTGAGCTACACCTTC. Its protein is CASSSAPDSPVSYTF. The whole variable domain, remainder taken from reference TRBV5-4 and TRBJ1-2, is ETGVTQSPTHLIKTRGQQVTLRCSSQSGHNTVSWYQQALGQGPQFIFQYYREEENGRGNFPPRFSGLQFPNYSSELNVNALELDDSALYLCASSSAPDSPVSYTFGSGTRLTVV.

V gene TRBV28 combines with J gene TRBJ2-1, with 9 bases that match TRBD2. Germline V CDR1 and CDR2: MDHEN, SYDVKM. V dropped 1 base and J dropped 7; count of bases not matched to a gene: 14. This CDR3 spans 18 amino acids. CDR3 in DNA: TGTGCCAGCAGTTTATATAATACTGGGACTAGCCGGGGGAATGAGCAGTTCTTC. Its protein is CASSLYNTGTSRGNEQFF.

DNA for the CDR3: TGTGCCAGCAGTTCTTCTGACAGGGGGGATGGCTACACCTTC. This gives the protein CASSSSDRGDGYTF. This chain links TRBV6-6 with TRBJ1-2, with 9 bases lining up with TRBD1. The trim removed 4 bases at V and 6 bases at J, leaving 6 bases unmatched. Per germline, CDR1 MNHNY and CDR2 SVGAGI (reference sequence). The length of the CDR3 is 14 residues.

This clone was counted a single time. The chain employs TRBV10-2 and TRBJ1-5; the D gene is possibly TRBD1 (6 bases). Germline V gives CDR1 WSHSY, CDR2 SAAADI. Trimming took 3 bases from V and 5 from J, leaving 14 bases between them. This CDR3 is 15 amino acids long. CDR3 sequence (DNA): TGCGCCAGCAGTGAAACGGCGGGGGGCGATCAGCCCCAGCATTTT. Its translation is CASSETAGGDQPQHF.

This chain connects TRBV28 to TRBJ2-7, with 8 bases aligning to TRBD1. Trimming at V came to 5 bases and at J to 2 bases, leaving 8 bases not matched to a gene. CDR1 is MDHEN and CDR2 is SYDVKM in the germline V gene. CDR3 length equals 15 residues. CDR3 protein: CASSLVRQGPYEQYF. Written as DNA, the CDR3 is TGTGCCAGCAGTCTGGTCAGACAGGGGCCCTACGAGCAGTACTTC.

This clone has more than one count but fewer than ten. V usage is TRBV10-1 and J usage is TRBJ2-7, with D possibly being TRBD1 (5 bases). The CDR3 covers 14 residues. V was pared by 0 bases and J by 2 bases, with 8 bases between. Per the germline V gene, CDR1 is WNHNN and CDR2 is SYGVQD (reference sequence). The CDR3 DNA reads as TGCGCCAGCAGTGAGTCTGGGGCAACCTACGAGCAGTACTTC. Translating gives CASSESGATYEQYF.

V gene TRBV6-1 combines with J gene TRBJ1-4; 7 nucleotides agree with TRBD1. The length of the CDR3 is 15 residues. Germline CDR1 MNHNS, CDR2 SASEGT. Trimming cost V 5 bases and J 6 bases; bases outside gene matches: 9. The CDR3 coding sequence is TGTGCCAGCAGTCAAGACAGGGCCGGGCATGAAAAACTGTTTTTT. This encodes CASSQDRAGHEKLFF.

This clone was seen more than once but under ten times. This sample also contains other DNA sequences that code for the same CDR3. The chain links TRBV9 to TRBJ2-3, with D perhaps matching TRBD1 or TRBD2 (5 bases each). This CDR3 comprises 15 residues. The V end was cut by 0 bases, the J end by 1 base, with 9 bases between. The germline CDR1 and CDR2 sequences are SGDLS and YYNGEE. Here the CDR3 reads CASSVVGDGTDTQYF. The CDR3 coding sequence is TGTGCCAGCAGCGTAGTCGGGGACGGCACAGATACGCAGTATTTT.

The V gene is TRBV18, the J gene TRBJ1-1; perhaps TRBD1 as D (5 bases). This CDR3 is 17 amino acids long. V lost 2 bases and J 6 bases, leaving 22 bases between the germline ends. The germline gives CDR1 KGHSH, CDR2 LQKENI. The chain's CDR3 is CASSPVHLGLFGPEAFF. CDR3 DNA sequence: TGTGCCAGCTCACCAGTACATCTGGGGCTTTTCGGGCCTGAAGCTTTCTTT.

The chain has TRBV7-9 and TRBJ1-3, with D hard to call. V lost 5 bases and J lost 0, with 11 bases in between. The length of the CDR3 is 15 residues. Germline-derived CDR1 and CDR2 are SEHNR and FQNEAQ (reference sequence). This CDR3 reads CASSAGLSSGNTIYF. For the CDR3, the DNA is TGTGCCAGCAGCGCCGGTTTGAGCTCTGGAAACACCATATATTTT. Based on the CDR3 plus reference TRBV7-9 and TRBJ1-3, the full variable domain is DTGVSQNPRHKITKRGQNVTFRCDPISEHNRLYWYRQTLGQGPEFLTYFQNEAQLEKSRLLSDRFSAERPKGSFSTLEIQRTEQGDSAMYLCASSAGLSSGNTIYFGEGSWLTVV.

This clone occurred once. The chain links TRBV18 to TRBJ1-5, with D tentatively TRBD1 (5 bases). V was clipped by 3 bases and J by 4 bases, with 13 bases between them. There are 15 residues in the CDR3. Per the germline V gene, CDR1 is KGHSH and CDR2 is LQKENI. CDR3 in DNA: TGTGCCAGCTCACCGTCCGGGACCGCAAATCAGCCCCAGCATTTT. Translating gives CASSPSGTANQPQHF.

This clone was counted once. The gene calls are TRBV29-1 and TRBJ1-4; tentatively, D is TRBD1 (6 bases). The length of the CDR3 is 13 residues. Germline values: CDR1 SQVTM, CDR2 ANQGSEA. With 3 bases removed from V and 7 bases from J, the gap between germline ends came to 12 bases. In nucleotides, the CDR3 is TGCAGCGTTGAGGGGGGGGCCGGTGAAAAACTGTTTTTT. Translated: CSVEGGAGEKLFF.

The chain carries TRBV7-9 and TRBJ1-4, with TRBD1 matching 10 bases. Germline V CDR1 and CDR2: SEHNR, FQNEAQ (reference sequence). J was trimmed by 8 bases and V by 5 bases; bases with no gene match: 8. The CDR3 has 15 residues. CDR3 protein: CASSVRQGAEEKLFF. The CDR3 region has the DNA TGTGCCAGCAGCGTTAGACAGGGGGCAGAGGAAAAACTGTTTTTT.

The CDR3 region has the DNA TGTGCCAGCAGCCAAGATACCCTTAATCGGGGGGATCAAGAGACCCAGTACTTC. It is translated as CASSQDTLNRGDQETQYF. The rearrangement joins TRBV4-2 to TRBJ2-5, with 7 bases aligning to TRBD2. Germline assignment: CDR1 LGHNA and CDR2 YNFKEQ. The junction had 12 bases not matched to a gene; V was cut back by 0 bases and J by 2 bases. The CDR3 has 18 residues.

V usage is TRBV20-1 and J usage is TRBJ1-4; the D is unclear. V gave up 2 bases and J gave up 8 bases, with 6 bases separating them. The CDR3 loop spans 11 amino acids. Germline CDR1 DFQATT, CDR2 SNEGSKA (reference sequence). CDR3 nucleotide sequence: TGCAGTGCTAGACATGCCGAAAAACTGTTTTTT. It encodes CSARHAEKLFF.